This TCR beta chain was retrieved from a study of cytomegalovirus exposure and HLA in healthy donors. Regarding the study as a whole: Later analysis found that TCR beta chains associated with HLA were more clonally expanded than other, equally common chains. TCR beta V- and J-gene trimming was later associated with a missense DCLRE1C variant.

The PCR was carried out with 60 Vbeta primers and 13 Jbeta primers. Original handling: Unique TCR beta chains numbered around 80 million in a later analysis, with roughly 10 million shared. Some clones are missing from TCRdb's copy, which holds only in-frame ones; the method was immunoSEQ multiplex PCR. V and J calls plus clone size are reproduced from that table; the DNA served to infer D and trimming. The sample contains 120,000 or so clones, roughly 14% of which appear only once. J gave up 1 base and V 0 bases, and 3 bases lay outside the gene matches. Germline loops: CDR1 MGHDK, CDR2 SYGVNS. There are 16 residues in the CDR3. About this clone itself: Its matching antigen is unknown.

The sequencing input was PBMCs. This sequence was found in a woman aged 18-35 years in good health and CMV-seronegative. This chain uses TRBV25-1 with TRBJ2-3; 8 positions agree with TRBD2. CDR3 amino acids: CASSEYAGGRTDTQYF. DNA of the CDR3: TGTGCCAGCAGTGAATATGCGGGGGGCCGCACAGATACGCAGTATTTT.